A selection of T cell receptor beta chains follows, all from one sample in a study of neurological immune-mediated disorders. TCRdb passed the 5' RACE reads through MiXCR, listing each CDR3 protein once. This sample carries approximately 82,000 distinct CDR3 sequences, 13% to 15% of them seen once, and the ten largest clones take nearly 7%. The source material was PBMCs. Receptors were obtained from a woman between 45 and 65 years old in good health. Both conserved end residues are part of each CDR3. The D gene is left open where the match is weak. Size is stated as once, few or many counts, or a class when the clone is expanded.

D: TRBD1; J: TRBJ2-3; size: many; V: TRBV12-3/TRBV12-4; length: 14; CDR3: CASSPGQFTDTQYF; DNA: TGTGCCAGCAGTCCGGGACAGTTCACAGATACGCAGTATTTT
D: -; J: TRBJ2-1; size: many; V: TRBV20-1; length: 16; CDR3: CSARDPARGGGNEQFF; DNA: TGCAGTGCTAGAGATCCGGCACGGGGAGGGGGCAATGAGCAGTTCTTC
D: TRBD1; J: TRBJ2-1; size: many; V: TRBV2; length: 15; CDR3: CASSGQGASYNEQFF; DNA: TGTGCCAGCAGTGGACAGGGGGCAAGCTACAATGAGCAGTTCTTC
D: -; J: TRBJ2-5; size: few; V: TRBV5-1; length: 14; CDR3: CASSLARPQETQYF; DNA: TGCGCCAGCAGCTTGGCCCGACCTCAAGAGACCCAGTACTTC
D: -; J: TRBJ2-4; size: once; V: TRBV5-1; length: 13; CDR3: CASNPAGGNIQYF; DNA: TGCGCCAGCAACCCCGCAGGAGGGAACATTCAGTACTTC
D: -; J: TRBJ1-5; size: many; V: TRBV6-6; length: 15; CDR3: CASSFGGYSNQPQHF; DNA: TGTGCCAGCAGTTTTGGGGGATATAGCAATCAGCCCCAGCATTTT
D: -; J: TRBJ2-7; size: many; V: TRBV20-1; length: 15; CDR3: CSARVTGTYSYEQYF; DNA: TGCAGTGCTAGAGTCACCGGGACGTATTCCTACGAGCAGTACTTC
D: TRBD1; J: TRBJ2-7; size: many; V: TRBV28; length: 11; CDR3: CASSLWDREYF; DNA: TGTGCCAGCAGTTTATGGGACAGGGAGTACTTC
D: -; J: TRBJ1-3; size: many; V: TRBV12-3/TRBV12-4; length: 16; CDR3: CASSPPRNRFGNTIYF; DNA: TGTGCCAGCAGTCCGCCCAGGAACAGATTTGGAAACACCATATATTTT
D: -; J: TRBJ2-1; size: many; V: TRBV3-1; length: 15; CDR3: CASSQDVGRMIEQFF; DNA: TGTGCCAGCAGCCAAGATGTAGGGCGGATGATTGAGCAGTTCTTC
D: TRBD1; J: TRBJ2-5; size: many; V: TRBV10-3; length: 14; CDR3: CAIKKDRTQETQYF; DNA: TGTGCCATCAAAAAGGACAGGACCCAAGAGACCCAGTACTTC
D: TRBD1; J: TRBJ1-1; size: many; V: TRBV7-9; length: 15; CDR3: CASSPPTGVGTEAFF; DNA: TGTGCCAGCAGCCCCCCGACAGGGGTAGGCACTGAAGCTTTCTTT
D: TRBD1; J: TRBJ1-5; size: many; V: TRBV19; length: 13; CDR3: CASSITGDQPQHF; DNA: TGTGCCAGTAGTATTACAGGGGATCAGCCCCAGCATTTT
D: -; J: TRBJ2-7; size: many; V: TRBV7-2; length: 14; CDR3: CASRESGTPGEQYF; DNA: TGTGCCAGCAGAGAGTCCGGGACCCCGGGGGAGCAGTACTTC
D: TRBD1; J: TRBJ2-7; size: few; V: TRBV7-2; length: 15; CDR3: CASSLGSPGQGEQYF; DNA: TGTGCCAGCAGCTTAGGGTCACCGGGACAGGGCGAGCAGTACTTC
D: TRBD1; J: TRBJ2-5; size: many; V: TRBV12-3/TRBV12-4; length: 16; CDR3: CASSLKGQGRLETQYF; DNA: TGTGCCAGCAGCCTGAAGGGACAGGGGAGATTAGAGACCCAGTACTTC
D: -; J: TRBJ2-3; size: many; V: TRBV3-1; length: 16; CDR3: CASSQEGLLKADTQYF; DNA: TGTGCCAGCAGCCAAGAGGGGCTCCTCAAGGCAGATACGCAGTATTTT